The 25 T cell receptor beta chains below come from one sample, sequenced in a study of blood T cell repertoires in COVID-19. The protocol was immunoSEQ multiplex PCR, while the TCRdb copy is restricted to in-frame clones and leaves out a portion. This table has around 58,000 clones, less than 90% appearing once. Material: peripheral blood. These receptors all stem from a human donor in a cohort sampled during active COVID-19.

The CDR3 coding sequence is TGCAGCGCAGGGACGATTGACAGGGGGCTCTACGAGCAGTACTTC. Protein sequence: CSAGTIDRGLYEQYF. V usage is TRBV29-1 and J usage is TRBJ2-7; 10 nucleotides match TRBD1. Germline V gene data show CDR1 as SQVTM and CDR2 as ANQGSEA. V was clipped by 7 bases and J by 3 bases; unmatched bases: 12. This CDR3 has 15 amino acids.

This clone has only one observation. The gene calls are TRBV6-2 or TRBV6-3 and TRBJ1-1; D gene uncertain. Germline values: CDR1 MNHEY, CDR2 SVGEGT. V gave up 1 base and J gave up 10 bases, with 10 bases separating them. The CDR3 is 12 amino acids. The CDR3, as DNA: TGTGCCAGCAGTTACTGGCCCGCGGGAGCTTTCTTT. It specifies CASSYWPAGAFF.

This chain connects TRBV5-5 to TRBJ2-7; D is uncertain. This CDR3 region has 13 residues. The V gene's germline CDR1 is SGHKS and CDR2 YYEKEE (reference sequence). Trimming removed 0 bases at V and 3 bases at J, with 7 bases between. The CDR3 reads CASSLDRYYEQYF. DNA for the CDR3: TGTGCCAGCAGCTTGGACCGCTACTACGAGCAGTACTTC.

The V gene is TRBV7-6, the J gene TRBJ2-7; 9 bases match TRBD1. Germline-derived CDR1 and CDR2 are SGHVS and FNYEAQ. The CDR3 has 14 amino acids. V was clipped by 4 bases and J by 3 bases; unmatched bases: 4. The CDR3 DNA is TGTGCCAGCAGCTCTTCGGGACAGGGCTACGAGCAGTACTTC. The encoded protein is CASSSSGQGYEQYF.

The CDR3 DNA is TGTGCCAGCAGTTTTCGGGGACAGGCCCCACAAGAGACCCAGTACTTC. This sequence encodes CASSFRGQAPQETQYF. The V call is TRBV6-2 or TRBV6-3, the J call TRBJ2-5; 8 nucleotides line up with TRBD1. This CDR3 is built from 16 residues. From germline, CDR1 is MNHEY and CDR2 SVGEGT. V was clipped by 4 bases and J by 2 bases; unmatched bases: 9.

The chain joins TRBV2 to TRBJ1-3; TRBD1 is a possible D gene (6 bases). This CDR3 spans 16 amino acids. Germline V gives CDR1 SNHLY, CDR2 FYNNEI. Trimming shortened V by 6 bases and J by 0 bases, and 15 bases separated the two germline ends. In nucleotides, the CDR3 is TGTGCCAGCAGGGCCCGACAGGCCAACTCTGGAAACACCATATATTTT. Its protein is CASRARQANSGNTIYF.

The J gene is TRBJ1-1, the V gene TRBV7-2, with 7 bases lining up with TRBD1. This CDR3 has 14 residues. Germline V CDR1 and CDR2: SGHTA, FQGNSA. After removal of 5 bases from V and 1 base from J, the junction contained 4 bases not matched to a gene. CDR3 coding DNA: TGTGCCAGCAGCCTACGGACAGGGAACACTGAAGCTTTCTTT. Encoded protein: CASSLRTGNTEAFF.

The chain links TRBV6-5 to TRBJ1-3; 9 bases align to TRBD1. Trimming cost V 6 bases and J 1 base; bases outside gene matches: 4. The germline V gene has CDR1 MNHEY and CDR2 SVGAGI. The CDR3 is 15 amino acids. The DNA of the CDR3 is TGTGCCAGCAGCCCACAGGGGGCTTCTGGAAACACCATATATTTT. Translated, it gives CASSPQGASGNTIYF.

The J gene is TRBJ2-5, the V gene TRBV4-3; 9 nucleotides line up with TRBD2. The CDR3 extends over 16 amino acids. After removal of 0 bases from V and 7 bases from J, the junction contained 9 bases not matched to a gene. CDR1 and CDR2 (germline): LGHNA, YSLEER. CDR3 sequence (DNA): TGCGCCAGCAGCCAAGAGCGCGGGGGGGCGGCAGGGACCCAGTACTTC. Its protein product is CASSQERGGAAGTQYF.

V usage is TRBV7-8 and J usage is TRBJ2-6; D is undetermined. The V and J ends lost 2 bases and 5 bases respectively, with 7 bases between them. Germline values: CDR1 SGHVS, CDR2 FQNEAQ. The CDR3 consists of 14 residues. CDR3 sequence: CASSLNDRANVLTF. Written as DNA, the CDR3 is TGTGCCAGCAGCTTAAACGACAGGGCCAACGTCCTGACTTTC. Full variable domain (outside the CDR3, taken from reference TRBV7-8 and TRBJ2-6): GAGVSQSPRYKVAKRGQDVALRCDPISGHVSLFWYQQALGQGPEFLTYFQNEAQLDKSGLPSDRFFAERPEGSVSTLKIQRTQQEDSAVYLCASSLNDRANVLTFGAGSRLTVL.

The chain employs TRBV27 and TRBJ1-6, with D possibly being TRBD1 (5 bases). V was pared by 8 bases and J by 14 bases, with 10 bases between. CDR3 length equals 10 residues. CDR1 MNHEY and CDR2 SMNVEV come from the germline V gene (reference sequence). CDR3 amino acids: CASGSGALHF. The CDR3 nucleotides read TGTGCCAGCGGGTCGGGGGCCCTCCACTTT.

The chain joins TRBV19 to TRBJ1-6, with 8 bases lining up with TRBD1. CDR1 and CDR2 from the germline V gene are LNHDA and SQIVND (reference sequence). The CDR3 runs to 14 residues. Trimming took 10 bases from V and 6 from J; bases not matched to a gene: 8. The CDR3 DNA reads as TGTGCCACGGGACAGGTTGGACTTAATTCACCCCTCCACTTT. As protein: CATGQVGLNSPLHF.

The chain employs TRBV6-5 and TRBJ2-2; no definite D call. The CDR3 length is 15 residues. The V end was cut by 0 bases, the J end by 6 bases, with 11 bases between. Germline V gene data show CDR1 as MNHEY and CDR2 as SVGAGI. CDR3 residues: CASSYSTNGAGELFF. The CDR3 nucleotides are TGTGCCAGCAGTTACTCGACCAATGGAGCCGGGGAGCTGTTTTTT.

There are a few counts of this clone. The chain employs TRBV9 and TRBJ1-5, with D possibly matching TRBD1 (6 bases). Germline lookup yields CDR1 SGDLS and CDR2 YYNGEE. The CDR3 runs 16 residues. The germline V and J ends were trimmed by 4 bases and 4 bases, with 18 bases remaining between them. CDR3 amino acids: CASSPGWGGANQPQHF. The CDR3 DNA sequence: TGTGCCAGCAGCCCCGGCTGGGGGGGCGCAAATCAGCCCCAGCATTTT.

This clone was found a few times. This chain connects TRBV10-3 to TRBJ2-7; D is perhaps TRBD1 (6 bases). The CDR3 contains 15 residues. Germline-derived CDR1 and CDR2 are ENHRY and SYGVKD. Trimming cost V 0 bases and J 3 bases, with 12 bases left between them. CDR3 loop: CAISESAGANYEQYF. The DNA for the CDR3 is TGTGCCATCAGTGAGTCGGCAGGGGCAAACTACGAGCAGTACTTC.

This clone showed up just a few times. The rearrangement links TRBV6-6 to TRBJ2-7; the D is unclear. This CDR3 comprises 13 residues. V lost 7 bases and J lost 0, with 10 bases in between. Germline V lookup: CDR1 MNHNY, CDR2 SVGAGI (reference sequence). CDR3 loop: CASNRPGSYEQYF. CDR3 DNA: TGTGCCAGCAATCGGCCCGGCTCCTACGAGCAGTACTTC.

In regard to this clone: An end of the junction does not agree with germline; a read error may underlie this. The V gene is TRBV28, the J gene TRBJ2-7; 8 bases fit TRBD1. Germline assignment: CDR1 MDHEN and CDR2 SYDVKM. This CDR3 has 12 amino acids. The CDR3 nucleotides are TGTGCCAGCAGTGTCAGAACCGGGACAGGACACTTC. Protein sequence: CASSVRTGTGHF. The whole variable domain, remainder taken from reference TRBV28 and TRBJ2-7, is DVKVTQSSRYLVKRTGEKVFLECVQDMDHENMFWYRQDPGLGLRLIYFSYDVKMKEKGDIPEGYSVSREKKERFSLILESASTNQTSMYLCASSVRTGTGHFGPGTRLTVT.

The rearrangement uses TRBV5-1 and TRBJ2-3; TRBD1 matches at 9 bases. V was clipped by 1 base and J by 2 bases; unmatched bases: 8. Germline V lookup: CDR1 SGHRS, CDR2 YFSETQ. CDR3 length equals 17 residues. CDR3 nucleotides: TGCGCCAGCAGCTTGCTTTGGGGACAGGGAGCCACAGATACGCAGTATTTT. The encoded protein is CASSLLWGQGATDTQYF.

This clone was picked up one time. This rearrangement joins TRBV3-1 (or the pseudogene TRBV3-2) to TRBJ1-2; D is uncertain. Trimming took 5 bases from V and 4 from J, leaving 14 bases between them. The CDR3 runs 14 residues. CDR1 is LGHDT and CDR2 is YNNKEL in the germline V gene (reference sequence). The CDR3 is CASSRGLNLYGYTF. The CDR3 coding sequence is TGTGCCAGCAGCAGAGGACTAAATCTCTATGGCTACACCTTC.

About this clone: Other nucleotide sequences in the sample specify the same CDR3. The genes are TRBV11-3 and TRBJ2-1; D is unresolved. Germline CDR1 and CDR2: SGHNT and YENEEA. V gave up 1 base and J gave up 4 bases, with 5 bases separating them. The CDR3 runs to 13 residues. CDR3 residues: CASSLGQYNEQFF. The DNA for the CDR3 is TGTGCCAGCAGCTTAGGGCAGTACAATGAGCAGTTCTTC.

The chain is built from TRBV24-1 and TRBJ1-2; TRBD1 matches 11 bases. The germline gives CDR1 KGHDR, CDR2 SFDVKD. CDR3 length: 15 residues. V gave up 6 bases and J gave up 2 bases; unmatched junction bases: 4. CDR3 coding DNA: TGTGCCACCAGTCGGGGGACAGGGGGGAACTATGGCTACACCTTC. Translating gives CATSRGTGGNYGYTF.

The chain has TRBV11-2 and TRBJ2-1; 7 bases agree with TRBD2. The CDR3 loop spans 15 amino acids. Trimming took 2 bases from V and 2 from J; bases not matched to a gene: 3. Germline V gene sequence: CDR1 SGHAT, CDR2 FQNNGV. The CDR3: CASSLRLAAYNEQFF. The CDR3 DNA sequence: TGTGCCAGCAGCTTACGACTAGCCGCCTACAATGAGCAGTTCTTC.

The V call is TRBV7-9, the J call TRBJ2-7, with 7 positions matching TRBD1. The germline V gene has CDR1 SEHNR and CDR2 FQNEAQ (reference sequence). CDR3 size: 16 residues. After removal of 4 bases from V and 2 bases from J, the junction contained 11 bases not matched to a gene. CDR3 region: CASSSTTGQTTYEQYF. DNA for the CDR3: TGTGCCAGCAGCTCCACGACAGGGCAGACAACCTACGAGCAGTACTTC.

The chain's CDR3 is CASSLFPGAYNEQFF. In DNA, the CDR3 is TGTGCCAGCAGCTTGTTCCCCGGAGCCTACAATGAGCAGTTCTTC. This chain joins TRBV11-2 and TRBJ2-1; D unresolved. Germline loops: CDR1 SGHAT, CDR2 FQNNGV. V lost 3 bases to trimming and J lost 2 bases, with 11 bases between them. This CDR3 contains 15 residues.

In this sample, this clone turned up once. This chain uses TRBV29-1 with TRBJ2-7, with TRBD1 matching 7 bases. V dropped 6 bases and J dropped 4; count of bases not matched to a gene: 9. This CDR3 has 13 amino acids. CDR1 and CDR2 from the germline V gene are SQVTM and ANQGSEA. The CDR3 loop reads CSVSGTALYEQYF. The CDR3 nucleotides are TGCAGCGTCTCCGGGACAGCACTTTACGAGCAGTACTTC.